Listed below are T cell receptor beta chains from one sample, sequenced in a study of blood T cell repertoires in COVID-19. TCRdb keeps only in-frame clones here, not all; method: immunoSEQ multiplex PCR. The sample comprises under 200,000 clones, about 89% of which are singletons, and roughly 3.5% rests with the top ten. What was sequenced was peripheral blood. These receptors originate from a man in his 70s with acute or convalescent COVID-19. Both conserved end residues are part of each CDR3. Each record gives: D gene, clone size, V gene, J gene, CDR3 DNA, CDR3 protein. A D gene is named only where the DNA matches it firmly. Expanded clones are given a class, and other clones once, few, many or no size at all.

D: -; size: few; V: TRBV5-4; J: TRBJ2-1; DNA: TGTGCCAGCAGCTTGGGGGCTAATAATAGAAACAATGAGCAGTTCTTC; CDR3: CASSLGANNRNNEQFF
D: -; size: -; V: TRBV6-5; J: TRBJ1-2; DNA: TGTGCCAGCAGTCCAATGGTGGGGGCGTATGGCTACACCTTC; CDR3: CASSPMVGAYGYTF
D: TRBD1; size: few; V: TRBV28; J: TRBJ1-5; DNA: TGTGCCAGCAGTCCCTCGGAAGACAGGGGGCTTCAGCCCCAGCATTTT; CDR3: CASSPSEDRGLQPQHF
D: TRBD2; size: -; V: TRBV4-3; J: TRBJ2-1; DNA: TGCGCCAGCAGCCAACTCGGACTAGCGGACTACAATGAGCAGTTCTTC; CDR3: CASSQLGLADYNEQFF
D: -; size: -; V: TRBV7-2; J: TRBJ2-7; DNA: TGTGCCAGCAGCTTAGCAGTATTCGGTGAGCAGTACTTC; CDR3: CASSLAVFGEQYF
D: -; size: -; V: TRBV29-1; J: TRBJ1-4; DNA: TGCAGCGTGGGGGACTTGGCTAATGAAAAACTGTTTTTT; CDR3: CSVGDLANEKLFF
D: -; size: -; V: TRBV10-3; J: TRBJ2-1; DNA: TGTGCCATCAGTGACCCAGAGGGGGATGAGCAGTTCTTC; CDR3: CAISDPEGDEQFF
D: -; size: -; V: TRBV7-3; J: TRBJ2-3; DNA: TGTGCCAGCAGCCAGGGAAGCACAGATACGCAGTATTTT; CDR3: CASSQGSTDTQYF
D: TRBD1; size: -; V: TRBV5-1; J: TRBJ1-2; DNA: TGCGCCAGCAGCTTACAGGGGGTTAACTATGGCTACACCTTC; CDR3: CASSLQGVNYGYTF
D: TRBD1; size: -; V: TRBV5-1; J: TRBJ2-1; DNA: TGCGCCAGCTCCCCCCCGGGACAGACTTTCTACAATGAGCAGTTCTTC; CDR3: CASSPPGQTFYNEQFF
D: -; size: -; V: TRBV5-1; J: TRBJ1-5; DNA: TGCGCCAGCAGCTTGACCGGGACTAGTGGACAGCCCCAGCATTTT; CDR3: CASSLTGTSGQPQHF
D: -; size: once; V: TRBV12-3/TRBV12-4; J: TRBJ2-7; DNA: TGTGCCAGCAGCCTGTCGGGCTCCTACGAGCAGTACTTC; CDR3: CASSLSGSYEQYF
D: -; size: few; V: TRBV5-1; J: TRBJ1-2; DNA: TGCGCCAGCAGCTTGGTAGGGGCTGACGGCTACACCTTC; CDR3: CASSLVGADGYTF
D: -; size: -; V: TRBV6-5; J: TRBJ2-2; DNA: TGTGCCAGCAGTTACGGGGCCGTCGAGCTGTTTTTT; CDR3: CASSYGAVELFF
D: TRBD1; size: -; V: TRBV2; J: TRBJ1-5; DNA: TGTGCCAGCACACAGGGGGCTTTTTCTGGTCAGCCCCAGCATTTT; CDR3: CASTQGAFSGQPQHF
D: TRBD2; size: -; V: TRBV6-1; J: TRBJ2-1; DNA: TGTGCCAGCAGTGAAAGTTTTGGTGGTGGACTAGCGGGGAGCTCCTACAATGAGCAGTTCTTC; CDR3: CASSESFGGGLAGSSYNEQFF
D: -; size: -; V: TRBV18; J: TRBJ1-1; DNA: TGTGCCAGCTCACCCCCCAGGACTGAAGCTTTCTTT; CDR3: CASSPPRTEAFF
D: -; size: -; V: TRBV27; J: TRBJ2-7; DNA: TGTGCCAGCAGTTTTAACAGGGTCTACGAGCAGTACTTC; CDR3: CASSFNRVYEQYF
D: TRBD1; size: -; V: TRBV6-5; J: TRBJ1-2; DNA: TGTGCCAGCAGAACCACAGGGGCTCACTATGGCTACACCTTC; CDR3: CASRTTGAHYGYTF
D: TRBD2; size: once; V: TRBV5-1; J: TRBJ2-2; DNA: TGCGCCAGCAGCTCAGCGGGACCCCACACCGGGGAGCTGTTTTTT; CDR3: CASSSAGPHTGELFF
D: -; size: -; V: TRBV24-1; J: TRBJ1-5; DNA: TGTGCCACCAGTACTATCGACCAGCCCCAGCATTTT; CDR3: CATSTIDQPQHF
D: -; size: -; V: TRBV6-5; J: TRBJ2-2; DNA: TGTGCCAGCAGCAAAACAGGGACCGGGGAGCTGTTTTTT; CDR3: CASSKTGTGELFF
D: TRBD1; size: -; V: TRBV19; J: TRBJ1-2; DNA: TGTGCCACTAAGGGACAGTTAGGGAGGCGTCCTGATGGCTACACCTTC; CDR3: CATKGQLGRRPDGYTF
D: -; size: -; V: TRBV28; J: TRBJ2-7; DNA: TGTGCCAGCAGTACCCCAGCCTACGAGCAGTACTTC; CDR3: CASSTPAYEQYF
D: -; size: once; V: TRBV11-2; J: TRBJ1-6; DNA: TGTGCCAGCAGCGAATACTTGGAGTGGAATTCACCCCTCCACTTT; CDR3: CASSEYLEWNSPLHF
D: -; size: -; V: TRBV10-3; J: TRBJ2-3; DNA: TGTGCCATCAGTGAGAGGACTTTCGGTGCAGATACGCAGTATTTT; CDR3: CAISERTFGADTQYF
D: -; size: few; V: TRBV19; J: TRBJ1-5; DNA: TGTGCCAGCCAAGTAGTGGGAGGGGGAGGGGCAATTCAGCCCCAGCATTTT; CDR3: CASQVVGGGGAIQPQHF
D: -; size: -; V: TRBV7-8; J: TRBJ2-7; DNA: TGTGCCAGCCGAAAACTAGGTCGGGACACTAAACCCTACGAGCAGTACTTC; CDR3: CASRKLGRDTKPYEQYF
D: -; size: -; V: TRBV5-1; J: TRBJ1-2; DNA: TGCGCCAGCAGCTTGGAGGGGATCTATGGCTACACCTTC; CDR3: CASSLEGIYGYTF
D: -; size: -; V: TRBV5-6; J: TRBJ2-1; DNA: TGTGCCAGCAGCCTACAGGGCACTTCCTACAATGAGCAGTTCTTC; CDR3: CASSLQGTSYNEQFF
D: -; size: -; V: TRBV7-9; J: TRBJ1-1; DNA: TGTGCCAGCAGCTCCACGCGCGATGCAGGCCGGAACACTGAAGCTTTCTTT; CDR3: CASSSTRDAGRNTEAFF
D: -; size: -; V: TRBV4-2; J: TRBJ1-4; DNA: TGTGCCAGCAGCTCCAGCAGGGGATCAGGCGAAAAACTGTTTTTT; CDR3: CASSSSRGSGEKLFF
D: -; size: -; V: TRBV11-3; J: TRBJ2-5; DNA: TGTGCCAGCAGCGCTGGGGACAATCCCTCCCAAGAGACCCAGTACTTC; CDR3: CASSAGDNPSQETQYF
D: TRBD2; size: -; V: TRBV2; J: TRBJ2-1; DNA: TGTGCCAGCAGTGGAAGTAGGACTAGCGTTTACAATGAGCAGTTCTTC; CDR3: CASSGSRTSVYNEQFF
D: TRBD1; size: -; V: TRBV3-1/TRBV3-2; J: TRBJ1-2; DNA: TGTGCCAGCGCCCCGGGACAGGGGGTTGGCTACACCTTC; CDR3: CASAPGQGVGYTF
D: -; size: -; V: TRBV3-1/TRBV3-2; J: TRBJ1-3; DNA: TGTGCCAGCAGCCACGGGGAGGTAAACACCATATATTTT; CDR3: CASSHGEVNTIYF
D: -; size: -; V: TRBV29-1; J: TRBJ2-1; DNA: TGCAGCGTTAGCTTGGACGGCAGAGACTACAGCTCCTACAATGAGCAGTTCTTC; CDR3: CSVSLDGRDYSSYNEQFF
D: -; size: many; V: TRBV7-9; J: TRBJ2-2; DNA: TGTGCCAGCAGCCCTACCGACAGGTGGGGGAACACCGGGGAGCTGTTTTTT; CDR3: CASSPTDRWGNTGELFF
D: TRBD1; size: once; V: TRBV7-3; J: TRBJ2-1; DNA: TGTGCCAGCAGCTTACTACAGGGGGGTCGAGAGCAGTTCTTC; CDR3: CASSLLQGGREQFF
D: -; size: -; V: TRBV7-9; J: TRBJ2-4; DNA: TGTGCCAGCAGCCCACGTGGCGGGGAACTAGCCAAAAACATTCAGTACTTC; CDR3: CASSPRGGELAKNIQYF
D: TRBD1; size: -; V: TRBV3-1/TRBV3-2; J: TRBJ1-1; DNA: TGTGCCAGCACCAGTTCGGACAGGGGAAACACTGAAGCTTTCTTT; CDR3: CASTSSDRGNTEAFF
D: -; size: -; V: TRBV2; J: TRBJ2-4; DNA: TGTGCCAGCAGTGATAGAGGGATCATTCAGTACTTC; CDR3: CASSDRGIIQYF
D: -; size: once; V: TRBV5-4; J: TRBJ2-7; DNA: TGTGCCAGCAGCTCCGGTGGGGGCCTATCCTACGAGCAGTACTTC; CDR3: CASSSGGGLSYEQYF
D: -; size: once; V: TRBV27; J: TRBJ1-1; DNA: TGTGCCAGCAGTTTAGAGGCGAACACTGAAGCTTTCTTT; CDR3: CASSLEANTEAFF
D: -; size: -; V: TRBV3-1/TRBV3-2; J: TRBJ2-3; DNA: TGTGCCAGCAGCCAACTCTTAGTGGCAGATACGCAGTATTTT; CDR3: CASSQLLVADTQYF